These 23 T cell receptor beta chains originate from one sample sequenced in a study of cytomegalovirus exposure and HLA in healthy donors. TCRdb keeps only in-frame clones here, not all; method: immunoSEQ multiplex PCR. The sample shows roughly 150,000 clones, approximately 84% of them seen only once. The sample was PBMCs. The receptor set was obtained from a man aged 30 to 45 in good health and CMV-seropositive.

The chain carries TRBV7-3 and TRBJ1-1; D is undetermined. The CDR3 consists of 13 residues. Germline V lookup: CDR1 SGHTA, CDR2 FQGTGA. V shed 1 base and J shed 5 bases, with 8 bases lying between them. CDR3 sequence (DNA): TGTGCCAGCAGCTTAAGGGGAGGAACTGAAGCTTTCTTT. Amino acid sequence: CASSLRGGTEAFF.

The J gene is TRBJ1-4, the V gene TRBV9; 7 positions agree with TRBD1. The CDR3 is 18 amino acids. Trimming cost V 3 bases and J 6 bases; bases outside gene matches: 17. Germline V lookup: CDR1 SGDLS, CDR2 YYNGEE. DNA for the CDR3: TGTGCCAGCAGCGCGACGGGACAGAGTCAGGGTGGTTATGAAAAACTGTTTTTT. This sequence encodes CASSATGQSQGGYEKLFF. Full variable domain (rest looked up from reference TRBV9 and TRBJ1-4): DSGVTQTPKHLITATGQRVTLRCSPRSGDLSVYWYQQSLDQGLQFLIQYYNGEERAKGNILERFSAQQFPDLHSELNLSSLELGDSALYFCASSATGQSQGGYEKLFFGSGTQLSVL.

V usage is TRBV2 and J usage is TRBJ2-1, with 8 bases identical to TRBD2. Germline loops: CDR1 SNHLY, CDR2 FYNNEI. V shed 10 bases, J shed 0 bases, and the junction held 8 bases outside the gene matches. The CDR3 is 15 residues long. For the CDR3, the DNA is TGTGCCACCAAGACTAGCGCAAGCTCCTACAATGAGCAGTTCTTC. Translating gives CATKTSASSYNEQFF.

This clone was seen a handful of times. V usage is TRBV2 and J usage is TRBJ1-2, with 10 bases fitting TRBD1. Losses at the gene ends were 6 bases for V and 5 bases for J; bases not matched to a gene: 3. From germline, CDR1 is SNHLY and CDR2 FYNNEI. The CDR3 has 13 residues. CDR3 residues: CASRAGQGYGYTF. CDR3 nucleotide sequence: TGTGCCAGCAGAGCGGGACAGGGGTATGGCTACACCTTC. Full variable domain (remainder filled in from reference TRBV2 and TRBJ1-2): EPEVTQTPSHQVTQMGQEVILRCVPISNHLYFYWYRQILGQKVEFLVSFYNNEISEKSEIFDDQFSVERPDGSNFTLKIRSTKLEDSAMYFCASRAGQGYGYTFGSGTRLTVV.

The rearrangement uses TRBV5-1 and TRBJ1-3; the D is unclear. The CDR3 is made up of 16 amino acids. Trimming cost V 4 bases and J 0 bases, with 14 bases left between them. The germline V gene has CDR1 SGHRS and CDR2 YFSETQ. DNA for the CDR3: TGCGCCAGCAGCCCTCTTAGACTGTTCTCTGGAAACACCATATATTTT. Its translation is CASSPLRLFSGNTIYF.

This clone was seen more than once but under ten times. The chain has TRBV7-9 and TRBJ2-7; D uncertain. V was clipped by 3 bases and J by 5 bases, with 8 bases between them. CDR1 and CDR2 from the germline V gene are SEHNR and FQNEAQ (reference sequence). CDR3 size: 12 residues. The CDR3 spells CASSFLDNEQYF. As DNA, the CDR3 is TGTGCCAGCAGCTTTCTTGACAACGAGCAGTACTTC.

V is TRBV6-1 and J is TRBJ1-4, with D possibly matching TRBD1 (6 bases). Germline V gene data show CDR1 as MNHNS and CDR2 as SASEGT. The CDR3 length is 13 residues. V was pared by 1 base and J by 6 bases, with 6 bases between. CDR3 residues: CASSEGTDEKLFF. CDR3 nucleotides: TGTGCCAGCAGTGAAGGGACAGATGAAAAACTGTTTTTT.

CDR3 DNA: TGTGCCAGCAGGCGCAGGGGGCCTCAGCCCCAGCATTTT. It translates to CASRRRGPQPQHF. The chain recombines TRBV28 with TRBJ1-5, with TRBD1 matching over 8 bases. The CDR3 covers 13 residues. V dropped 6 bases and J dropped 6; count of bases not matched to a gene: 4. Germline CDR1 and CDR2: MDHEN and SYDVKM.

This chain connects TRBV2 to TRBJ2-5; tentative D call: TRBD1 (6 bases). V was clipped by 6 bases and J by 5 bases, with 16 bases between them. Germline lookup yields CDR1 SNHLY and CDR2 FYNNEI. This CDR3 comprises 14 residues. CDR3 bases: TGTGCCAGCAGCAAAAGGGACACCGGGGAGACCCAGTACTTC. Amino acids: CASSKRDTGETQYF.

This clone has only one observation. The chain carries TRBV5-1 and TRBJ2-2; D gene unclear. Germline V gene sequence: CDR1 SGHRS, CDR2 YFSETQ. The length of the CDR3 is 14 residues. V shed 4 bases and J shed 4 bases, with 11 bases lying between them. In nucleotides, the CDR3 is TGCGCCAGCAGCCCCCAGATGCTCACCGGGGAGCTGTTTTTT. Its translation is CASSPQMLTGELFF.

This clone appeared a few times. The rearrangement uses TRBV29-1 and TRBJ1-2; no reliable D call. The CDR3 is 14 amino acids. Trimming took off 1 base at V and 7 bases at J, with 16 bases between the two ends. Germline V gene sequence: CDR1 SQVTM, CDR2 ANQGSEA. In DNA form, the CDR3 reads TGCAGCGTTGAAGTGAGGAGGGAAACTCTTGGCTACACCTTC. As protein: CSVEVRRETLGYTF.

As for this clone: The same CDR3 is also encoded by other DNA sequences in this sample. The chain carries TRBV14 and TRBJ1-1; D call uncertain. Trimming took off 4 bases at V and 4 bases at J, with 10 bases between the two ends. The CDR3 has 13 residues. Germline values: CDR1 SGHDN, CDR2 FVKESK. CDR3 nucleotide sequence: TGTGCCAGCAGCCCGTCCTCCGGCACTGAAGCTTTCTTT. Translating it yields CASSPSSGTEAFF.

The chain joins TRBV4-3 to TRBJ2-5; the D gene is possibly TRBD2 (7 bases). This CDR3 is built from 17 residues. Trimming took off 1 base at V and 3 bases at J, with 18 bases between the two ends. The germline V gene has CDR1 LGHNA and CDR2 YSLEER. CDR3 sequence (DNA): TGCGCCAGCAGCCAAGGGTGGGGGGGGCTCGGGGAAGAGACCCAGTACTTC. Protein product: CASSQGWGGLGEETQYF.

In its sample, this clone was seen once. This chain uses TRBV2 with TRBJ2-3; 9 bases are shared with TRBD2. V was clipped by 7 bases and J by 4 bases; unmatched bases: 6. The CDR3 consists of 14 residues. CDR1 is SNHLY and CDR2 is FYNNEI in the germline V gene. The CDR3 DNA reads TGTGCCAGCACTAGCGGGACTTTGGCAGATACGCAGTATTTT. Translating it yields CASTSGTLADTQYF.

This sequence joins TRBV5-1 and TRBJ2-3, with TRBD2 matching 8 bases. This CDR3 has 19 amino acids. The germline CDR1 and CDR2 sequences are SGHRS and YFSETQ. V lost 5 bases, J lost 6 bases, and 23 bases stayed unmatched. The DNA of the CDR3 is TGCGCCAGCAGTATGGGACGGACGACGACAGCGGGGGTTTCGGATACGCAGTATTTT. It codes for CASSMGRTTTAGVSDTQYF.

The sample holds a few counts of this clone. The rearrangement uses TRBV2 and TRBJ1-6, with 10 bases matching TRBD1. Losses at the gene ends were 8 bases for V and 10 bases for J; bases not matched to a gene: 5. Germline V gene lookup returns CDR1 SNHLY and CDR2 FYNNEI. The CDR3 runs to 13 residues. CDR3 protein: CASRGTGESPLHF. The CDR3, as DNA: TGTGCCAGCCGGGGGACAGGGGAATCACCCCTCCACTTT.

At least ten counts were recorded for this clone. V and J are TRBV9 and TRBJ2-2, with 12 bases that match TRBD2. The CDR3 is made up of 20 amino acids. V gave up 0 bases and J gave up 9 bases; unmatched junction bases: 18. The germline gives CDR1 SGDLS, CDR2 YYNGEE. DNA of the CDR3: TGTGCCAGCAGCGTAGAAGAGGCTAGCGGGAGGGTACAGCCCCCTCGGGAGCTGTTTTTT. Translated: CASSVEEASGRVQPPRELFF.

The chain employs TRBV7-2 and TRBJ1-4; the D gene is possibly TRBD1 (5 bases). The CDR3 contains 16 residues. V was cut by 5 bases and J by 8 bases, with 21 bases left in between. Germline CDR1 SGHTA, CDR2 FQGNSA. This CDR3 is CASSHIGTPLEEKLFF. As DNA, the CDR3 is TGTGCCAGCAGCCACATAGGGACTCCCTTGGAGGAAAAACTGTTTTTT.

The V gene is TRBV19, the J gene TRBJ1-5; D might be TRBD1 (5 bases). Deletions cut 6 bases from V and 0 bases from J, with 12 bases between. The CDR3 sequence is 15 residues long. CDR1 is LNHDA and CDR2 is SQIVND in the germline V gene (reference sequence). CDR3 protein: CASRKSDSSNQPQHF. The CDR3 DNA is TGTGCCAGTAGGAAATCAGACAGTAGCAATCAGCCCCAGCATTTT. Based on the CDR3 plus reference TRBV19 and TRBJ1-5, the full variable domain is DGGITQSPKYLFRKEGQNVTLSCEQNLNHDAMYWYRQDPGQGLRLIYYSQIVNDFQKGDIAEGYSVSREKKESFPLTVTSAQKNPTAFYLCASRKSDSSNQPQHFGDGTRLSIL.

The chain links TRBV10-1 to TRBJ2-3; 7 bases are shared with TRBD2. The J segment lost 5 bases and the V segment lost 3 bases, leaving 5 bases of the junction unmatched. Germline loops: CDR1 WNHNN, CDR2 SYGVQD (reference sequence). The CDR3 totals 14 residues. The CDR3 loop reads CASSDGTTGDTQYF. CDR3 in DNA: TGCGCCAGCAGTGACGGGACTACCGGAGATACGCAGTATTTT.

The chain uses TRBV4-1 and TRBJ2-7, with 9 positions matching TRBD1. The CDR3 sequence is 14 residues long. Germline V gene data show CDR1 as MGHRA and CDR2 as YSYEKL. J was trimmed by 6 bases and V by 1 base; bases with no gene match: 4. CDR3 coding DNA: TGCGCCAGCAGCCAAGGTTACAGGGGGCCCGAGCAGTACTTC. Translating it yields CASSQGYRGPEQYF.

This clone was found a few times. The chain couples TRBV18 to TRBJ2-1; the match to TRBD1 covers 7 bases. V shed 6 bases, J shed 8 bases, and the junction held 7 bases outside the gene matches. This CDR3 contains 13 residues. Germline assignment: CDR1 KGHSH and CDR2 LQKENI. The CDR3 here is CASSVRQGDEQFF. The DNA for the CDR3 is TGTGCCAGCTCCGTACGACAGGGCGATGAGCAGTTCTTC.

The chain has TRBV5-1 and TRBJ1-3, with D possibly being TRBD1 (5 bases). V lost 3 bases and J lost 4, with 11 bases in between. The CDR3 loop spans 14 amino acids. Germline V gene data show CDR1 as SGHRS and CDR2 as YFSETQ. The CDR3 DNA reads as TGCGCCAGCAGCTCAGACAGTTCGGGAAACACCATATATTTT. It translates to CASSSDSSGNTIYF.